This is a list of T cell receptor beta chains from one sample in a study of CXCR3-negative and CXCR3-positive naive CD8 T cells. From its re-call of the 5' RACE reads, TCRdb lists each CDR3 protein once, without DNA. The table lists over 55,000 distinct CDR3 sequences, with around 4.9% in the top ten. The sequenced sample consisted of naive CXCR3+ CD8+ T cells from blood. These receptors all come from a human donor in good health. Some clones in this sample may be carry-over from other donors' samples. CDR3s include the opening cysteine and the closing phenylalanine or tryptophan. Clone size, where shown, is once, few, many, or a class for clones that have expanded.

NA,TRBJ1-1,TRBV29-1,CSVAVGWNTEAFF
NA,TRBJ1-1,TRBV29-1,CSQHTDLDTEAFF
NA,TRBJ2-7,TRBV29-1,CSVRDKSSYEQYF
NA,TRBJ2-1,TRBV3-1,CASSPTLGGNEQFF
NA,TRBJ2-7,TRBV28,CASSFIYQYEQYF
NA,TRBJ1-1,TRBV4-1,CASSQDVYPEAFF
NA,TRBJ1-1,TRBV4-3,CASSHTARTGGTEAFF
NA,TRBJ2-3,TRBV4-3,CASSPDGTGYTVTQYF
NA,TRBJ2-2,TRBV7-2,CASSLGSGQGNTGELFF
NA,TRBJ2-7,TRBV6-2/TRBV6-3,CASSYSVGYEQYF
NA,TRBJ2-5,TRBV14,CASSQGLRTSAQETQYF
NA,TRBJ2-7,TRBV6-6,CASSYRAEVEQYF
NA,TRBJ1-2,TRBV4-1,CASSQGSGGYGYTF
NA,TRBJ2-7,TRBV29-1,CSVGPGGYEQYF
NA,TRBJ2-7,TRBV29-1,CSANTGQGYEQYF
NA,TRBJ1-5,TRBV6-2/TRBV6-3,CASSYGVYSNQPQHF
NA,TRBJ2-1,TRBV29-1,CSVEGLAGEGYYNEQFF
NA,TRBJ2-7,TRBV7-9,CASSPPLLVDRGAYEQYF
NA,TRBJ2-1,TRBV6-4,CASSALAGEVDEQFF
NA,TRBJ2-2,TRBV29-1,CSGTGTGELFF
NA,TRBJ2-2,TRBV15,CATSRNTQGVGELFF
NA,TRBJ2-7,TRBV7-9,CASSPFVQGHSYEQYF
NA,TRBJ2-2,TRBV29-1,CSVEDGQGRAGELFF
NA,TRBJ2-3,TRBV29-1,CSVVANTDTQYF
NA,TRBJ2-3,TRBV27,CASSQRGGTNTQYF
medium-sized,TRBJ2-1,TRBV12-2,CASRCPMRASYNEQFF
NA,TRBJ2-5,TRBV27,CASTKGETQYF
NA,TRBJ2-7,TRBV6-5,CASSFDGLADSYEQYF
NA,TRBJ2-1,TRBV7-9,CASTSVLPNEQFF
NA,TRBJ2-1,TRBV4-3,CASSQEVKRGARYNEQFF
NA,TRBJ2-1,TRBV18,CASSPSSGSYYNEQFF
NA,TRBJ2-5,TRBV18,CASSPTTDEAQYF
NA,TRBJ2-3,TRBV15,CATLDDRDRGPDTQYF
NA,TRBJ2-7,TRBV7-2,CASSSSGNYEQYF
NA,TRBJ2-1,TRBV6-1,CASSENDYPAYNEQFF
NA,TRBJ2-1,TRBV7-2,CASSPGLAGNNEQFF
NA,TRBJ2-7,TRBV7-9,CASSLVFYEQYF
NA,TRBJ2-7,TRBV4-1,CASSHPGLAYEQYF
medium-sized,TRBJ2-1,TRBV6-4,CASSDSASGGAHEQFF
NA,TRBJ1-5,TRBV30,CAWSATGGENQPQHF
NA,TRBJ1-5,TRBV6-2/TRBV6-3,CATRQEVDQPQHF
NA,TRBJ2-1,TRBV6-9,CASSYGFRGSYNEQFF
NA,TRBJ2-7,TRBV11-2,CASSHGVYEQYF
NA,TRBJ2-1,TRBV28,CASSLETSGSRDEQFF
NA,TRBJ2-7,TRBV29-1,CSVEGQTGSSLYEQYF
NA,TRBJ1-4,TRBV29-1,CSVAGTGLGTNEKLFF
NA,TRBJ2-1,TRBV4-1,CASSQPSGLNNEQFF
NA,TRBJ2-7,TRBV7-9,CAGTWSGTGLGEQYF
NA,TRBJ1-1,TRBV11-2,CASSLEEVFVNTEAFF
NA,TRBJ2-7,TRBV28,CASSLLRTLESSSYEQYF
NA,TRBJ2-7,TRBV12-3/TRBV12-4,CASSLSLRRYEQYF
NA,TRBJ1-4,TRBV18,CASSPLPRGNEKLFF
NA,TRBJ1-5,TRBV20-1,CSASIGGNSNQPQHF
NA,TRBJ2-2,TRBV19,CASSIGQGAVAGELFF
NA,TRBJ1-2,TRBV29-1,CSVPVGCGYTF
NA,TRBJ1-1,TRBV7-9,CASSFGTTEAFF
NA,TRBJ2-2,TRBV10-2,CASSESGAGRYTGELFF